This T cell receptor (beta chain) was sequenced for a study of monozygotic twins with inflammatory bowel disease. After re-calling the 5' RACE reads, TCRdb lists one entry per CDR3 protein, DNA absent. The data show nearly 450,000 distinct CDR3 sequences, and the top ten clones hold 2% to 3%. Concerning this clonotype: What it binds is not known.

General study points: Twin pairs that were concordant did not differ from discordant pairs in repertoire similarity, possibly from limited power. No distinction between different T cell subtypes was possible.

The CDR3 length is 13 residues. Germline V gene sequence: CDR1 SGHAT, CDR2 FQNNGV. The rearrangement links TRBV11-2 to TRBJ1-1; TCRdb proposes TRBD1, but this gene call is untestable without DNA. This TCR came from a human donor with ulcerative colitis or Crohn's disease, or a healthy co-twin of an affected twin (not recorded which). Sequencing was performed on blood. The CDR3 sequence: CASSLHRWTEAFF.